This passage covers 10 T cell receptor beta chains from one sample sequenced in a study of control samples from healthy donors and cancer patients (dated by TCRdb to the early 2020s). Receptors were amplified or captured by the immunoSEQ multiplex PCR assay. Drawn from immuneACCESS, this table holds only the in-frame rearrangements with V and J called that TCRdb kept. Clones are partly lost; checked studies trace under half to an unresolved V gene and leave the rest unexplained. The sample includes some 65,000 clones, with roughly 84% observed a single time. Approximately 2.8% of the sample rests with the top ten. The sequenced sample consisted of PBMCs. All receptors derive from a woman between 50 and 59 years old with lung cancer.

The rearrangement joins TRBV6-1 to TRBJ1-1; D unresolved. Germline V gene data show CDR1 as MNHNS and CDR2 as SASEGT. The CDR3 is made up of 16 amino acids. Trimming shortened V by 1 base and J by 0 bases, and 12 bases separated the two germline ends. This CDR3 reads CASSEEEFLLNTEAFF. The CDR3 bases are TGTGCCAGCAGTGAAGAGGAATTTCTTTTGAACACTGAAGCTTTCTTT.

CDR3 region: CASSSLQGNLEKLFF. CDR3 DNA sequence: TGTGCCAGCAGTTCCCTCCAGGGAAATCTTGAAAAACTGTTTTTT. The chain uses TRBV5-5 and TRBJ1-4, with TRBD1 as a possible D gene (5 bases). The CDR3 is 15 amino acids. Trimming removed 5 bases from V and 7 bases from J, with 18 bases in between. Germline CDR1 reads SGHKS; CDR2 reads YYEKEE (reference sequence).

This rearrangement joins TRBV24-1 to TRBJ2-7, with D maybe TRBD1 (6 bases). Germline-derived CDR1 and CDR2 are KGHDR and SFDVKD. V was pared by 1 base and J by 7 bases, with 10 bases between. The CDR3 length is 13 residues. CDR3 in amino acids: CATSDFQGSEQYF. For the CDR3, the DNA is TGTGCCACCAGTGATTTCCAGGGGAGTGAGCAGTACTTC.

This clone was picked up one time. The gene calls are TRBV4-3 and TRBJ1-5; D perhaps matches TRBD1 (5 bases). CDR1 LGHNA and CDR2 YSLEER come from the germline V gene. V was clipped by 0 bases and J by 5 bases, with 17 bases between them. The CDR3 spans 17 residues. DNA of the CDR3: TGCGCCAGCAGCCAAGATCGGGGAGGGGAGACCGATCAGCCCCAGCATTTT. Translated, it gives CASSQDRGGETDQPQHF.

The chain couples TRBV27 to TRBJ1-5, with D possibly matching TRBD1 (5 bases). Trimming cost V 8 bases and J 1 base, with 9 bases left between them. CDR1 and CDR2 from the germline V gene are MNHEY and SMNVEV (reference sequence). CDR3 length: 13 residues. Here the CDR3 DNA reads TGTGCCAGCGGGACTCAGAGCAATCAGCCCCAGCATTTT. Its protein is CASGTQSNQPQHF.

As DNA, the CDR3 is TGTGCCAGCAGCGTAGCTGTGGCGGGGGCTCGAGACAATGAGCAGTTCTTC. Translation gives CASSVAVAGARDNEQFF. This chain joins TRBV9 and TRBJ2-1, with a possible D match to TRBD2 (7 bases). CDR3 length: 17 residues. Trimming shortened V by 0 bases and J by 5 bases, and 18 bases separated the two germline ends. Germline loops: CDR1 SGDLS, CDR2 YYNGEE.

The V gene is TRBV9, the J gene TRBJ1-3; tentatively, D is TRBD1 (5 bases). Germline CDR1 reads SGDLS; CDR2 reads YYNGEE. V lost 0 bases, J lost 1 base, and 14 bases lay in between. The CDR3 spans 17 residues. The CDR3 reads CASSVDGLGVSGNTIYF. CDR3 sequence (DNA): TGTGCCAGCAGCGTAGACGGGTTGGGGGTTTCTGGAAACACCATATATTTT.

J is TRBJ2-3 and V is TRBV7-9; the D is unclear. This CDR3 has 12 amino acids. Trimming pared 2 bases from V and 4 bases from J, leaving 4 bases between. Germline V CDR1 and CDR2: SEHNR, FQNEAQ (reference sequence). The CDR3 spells CASSLRPDTQYF. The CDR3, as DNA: TGTGCCAGCAGCTTAAGGCCAGATACGCAGTATTTT.

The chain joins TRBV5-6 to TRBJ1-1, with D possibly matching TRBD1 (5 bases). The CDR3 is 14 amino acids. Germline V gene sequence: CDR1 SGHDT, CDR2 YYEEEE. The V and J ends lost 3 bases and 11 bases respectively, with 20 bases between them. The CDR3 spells CASSWDLGRHEAFF. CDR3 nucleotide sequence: TGTGCCAGCAGCTGGGACCTCGGCAGGCACGAGGCTTTCTTT.

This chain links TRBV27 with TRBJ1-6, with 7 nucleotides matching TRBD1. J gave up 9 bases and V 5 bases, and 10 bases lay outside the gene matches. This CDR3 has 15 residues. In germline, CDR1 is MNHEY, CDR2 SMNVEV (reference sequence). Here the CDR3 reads CASSQDTGARSPLHF. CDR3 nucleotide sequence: TGTGCCAGCAGTCAAGACACAGGGGCTCGTTCACCCCTCCACTTT.